This T cell receptor beta chain is drawn from a study of T cell repertoires in cytomegalovirus infection. For the study at large: Well-studied HLA-B-restricted epitopes and recently identified HLA-C-restricted epitopes of CMV were both used in the study. Through public TCR beta signatures, both CMV infection and matching HLA type were indicated.

Broader study findings: There were carriers of CMV plus the relevant HLA, and cumulative public TCR beta family frequency identified them. CMV-specific TCR beta clonotypes restricted by HLA-C were the ones dominating the ex vivo response.

V lost 1 base to trimming and J lost 6 bases; unmatched junction nucleotides: 3. The length of the CDR3 is 15 residues. Germline assignment: CDR1 SGHAT and CDR2 FQNNGV. Comment on this clonotype: Its antigen is not known.

TCRdb reanalysed the reads using MiXCR and keeps one entry per CDR3 protein. The sample consists of roughly 340,000 distinct CDR3 sequences, almost 30% of them appearing once. Sequencing was performed on cultured PBMCs, taken from culture after CMV antigen stimulation. The TCR sequence derives from a human donor in good health (CMV status not recorded). Some clones in this sample may be carry-over from other donors' samples. This chain joins TRBV11-2 and TRBJ1-1; 12 positions agree with TRBD1. CDR3 nucleotides: TGTGCCAGCAGCTTAGTCGGGACAGGGGGCTCTGAAGCTTTCTTT. Its protein product is CASSLVGTGGSEAFF.